This TCR beta chain was observed in a study of blood T cell repertoires in COVID-19. Study-level background: COVID-19 samples collected from the United States, Italy and Spain covered acute and convalescent phases.

This clone has a count of ten or more. Profiled with immunoSEQ multiplex PCR; TCRdb holds only in-frame clones, not every one. The repertoire has about 140,000 clones, about 79% of them found once; the top ten carry around 2.9%. The length of the CDR3 is 15 residues. Germline-derived CDR1 and CDR2 are MDHEN and SYDVKM. V lost 4 bases and J 2 bases, leaving 12 bases between the germline ends. Sequenced material: PBMCs or T cells enriched from blood (not recorded which). This chain connects TRBV28 to TRBJ2-1; D is possibly TRBD2 (6 bases). The receptor's source is a woman in her fifties or sixties who had recovered from COVID-19. In DNA form, the CDR3 reads TGTGCCAGCAGTTCCCCTAGCGTTACCTACAATGAGCAGTTCTTC. Residues: CASSSPSVTYNEQFF.